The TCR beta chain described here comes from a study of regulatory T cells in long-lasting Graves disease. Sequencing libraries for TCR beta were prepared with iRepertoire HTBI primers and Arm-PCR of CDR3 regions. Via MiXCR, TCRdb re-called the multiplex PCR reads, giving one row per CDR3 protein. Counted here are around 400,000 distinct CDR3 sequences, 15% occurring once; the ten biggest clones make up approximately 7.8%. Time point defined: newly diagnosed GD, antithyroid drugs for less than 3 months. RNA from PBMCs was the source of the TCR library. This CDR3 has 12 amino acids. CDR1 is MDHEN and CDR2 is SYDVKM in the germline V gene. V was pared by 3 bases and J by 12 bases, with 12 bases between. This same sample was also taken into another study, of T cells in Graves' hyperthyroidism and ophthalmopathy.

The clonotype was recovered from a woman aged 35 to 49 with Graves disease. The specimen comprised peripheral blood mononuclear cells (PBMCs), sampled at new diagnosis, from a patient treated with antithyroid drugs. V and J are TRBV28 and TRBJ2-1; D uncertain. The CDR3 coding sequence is TGTGCCAGCAGTTTGCACCCGGAACGGCAGTTCTTC. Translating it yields CASSLHPERQFF.